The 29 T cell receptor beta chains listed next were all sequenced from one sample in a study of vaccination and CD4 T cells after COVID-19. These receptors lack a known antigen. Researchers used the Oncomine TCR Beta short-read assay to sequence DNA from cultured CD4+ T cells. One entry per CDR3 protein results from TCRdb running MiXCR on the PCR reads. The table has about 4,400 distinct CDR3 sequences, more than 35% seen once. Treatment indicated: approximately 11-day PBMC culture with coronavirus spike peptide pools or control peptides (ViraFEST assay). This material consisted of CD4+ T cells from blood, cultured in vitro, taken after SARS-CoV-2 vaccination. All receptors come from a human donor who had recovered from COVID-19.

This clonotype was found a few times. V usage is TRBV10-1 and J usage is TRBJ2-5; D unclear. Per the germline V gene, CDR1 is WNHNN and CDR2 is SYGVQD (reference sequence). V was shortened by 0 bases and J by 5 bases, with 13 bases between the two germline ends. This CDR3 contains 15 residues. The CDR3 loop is CASSESRTGGETQYF. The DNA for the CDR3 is TGCGCCAGCAGTGAGTCGAGGACGGGTGGGGAGACCCAGTACTTC.

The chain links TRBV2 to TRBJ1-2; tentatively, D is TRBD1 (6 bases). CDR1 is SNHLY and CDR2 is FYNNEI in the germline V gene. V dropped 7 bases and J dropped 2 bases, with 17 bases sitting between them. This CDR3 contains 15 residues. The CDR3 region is CASKQRDTGNYGYTF. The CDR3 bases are TGTGCCAGCAAGCAGAGGGACACTGGGAACTATGGCTACACCTTC.

CDR3 in amino acids: CASSKLLAGGNEQFF. CDR3 sequence (DNA): TGTGCCAGCAGCAAGTTACTAGCGGGGGGCAATGAGCAGTTCTTC. The chain is built from TRBV21-1 and TRBJ2-1; TRBD2 is the table's D call, not checked against the DNA. TRBV21-1 is shown as a pseudogene. CDR3 length equals 15 residues.

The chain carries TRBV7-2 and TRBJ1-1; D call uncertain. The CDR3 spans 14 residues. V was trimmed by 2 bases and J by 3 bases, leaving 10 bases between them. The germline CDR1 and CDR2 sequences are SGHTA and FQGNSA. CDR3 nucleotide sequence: TGTGCCAGCAGCTTATCGGGGAGAGACACTGAAGCTTTCTTT. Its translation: CASSLSGRDTEAFF.

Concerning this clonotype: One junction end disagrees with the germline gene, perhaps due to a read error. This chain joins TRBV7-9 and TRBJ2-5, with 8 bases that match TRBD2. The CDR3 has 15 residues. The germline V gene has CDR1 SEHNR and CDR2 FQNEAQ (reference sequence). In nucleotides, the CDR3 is TGTGCCCGCAGCTATAGGGCGGGAGGTGAGGAGACCCAGTACTTC. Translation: CARSYRAGGEETQYF.

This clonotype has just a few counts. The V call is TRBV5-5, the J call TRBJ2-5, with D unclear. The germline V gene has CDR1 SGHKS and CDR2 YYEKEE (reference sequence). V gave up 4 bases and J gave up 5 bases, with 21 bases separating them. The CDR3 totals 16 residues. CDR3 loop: CASSPDVRTSRETQYF. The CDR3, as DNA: TGTGCCAGCAGCCCAGATGTCCGGACCTCAAGGGAGACCCAGTACTTC.

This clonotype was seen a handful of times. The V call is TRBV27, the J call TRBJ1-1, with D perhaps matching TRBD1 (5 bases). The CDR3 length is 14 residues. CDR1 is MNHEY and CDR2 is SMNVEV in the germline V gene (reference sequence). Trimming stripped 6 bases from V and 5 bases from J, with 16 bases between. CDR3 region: CASRLLGTKTEAFF. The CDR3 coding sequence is TGTGCCAGCAGGCTATTAGGGACGAAGACTGAAGCTTTCTTT.

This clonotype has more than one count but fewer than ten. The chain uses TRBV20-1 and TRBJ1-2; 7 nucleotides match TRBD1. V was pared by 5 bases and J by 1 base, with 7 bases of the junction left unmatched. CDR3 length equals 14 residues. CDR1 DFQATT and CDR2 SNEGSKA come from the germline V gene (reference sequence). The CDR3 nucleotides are TGCAGTGCTGCCGGGACAGAGATTAACTATGGCTACACCTTC. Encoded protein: CSAAGTEINYGYTF.

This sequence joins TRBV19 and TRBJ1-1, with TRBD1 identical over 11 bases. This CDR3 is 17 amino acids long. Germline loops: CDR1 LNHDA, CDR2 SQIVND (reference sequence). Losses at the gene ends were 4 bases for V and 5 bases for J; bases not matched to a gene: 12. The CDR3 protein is CASSRTGGGLGGTEAFF. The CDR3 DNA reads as TGTGCCAGTAGTAGGACAGGGGGCGGTCTGGGAGGGACTGAAGCTTTCTTT.

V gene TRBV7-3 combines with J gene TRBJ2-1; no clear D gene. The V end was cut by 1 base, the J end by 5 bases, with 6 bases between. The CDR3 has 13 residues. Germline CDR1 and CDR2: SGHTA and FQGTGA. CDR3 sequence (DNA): TGTGCCAGCAGCTTAAACACGGACAATGAGCAGTTCTTC. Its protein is CASSLNTDNEQFF.

Here the CDR3 reads CASSGRGELALITSSYEQYF. CDR3 nucleotides: TGTGCCAGCAGTGGGAGGGGGGAACTAGCGTTAATTACGAGCTCCTACGAGCAGTACTTC. The chain recombines TRBV2 with TRBJ2-7; D is possibly TRBD2 (7 bases). CDR1 SNHLY and CDR2 FYNNEI come from the germline V gene. V was cut by 4 bases and J by 0 bases, with 28 bases left in between. This CDR3 spans 20 amino acids.

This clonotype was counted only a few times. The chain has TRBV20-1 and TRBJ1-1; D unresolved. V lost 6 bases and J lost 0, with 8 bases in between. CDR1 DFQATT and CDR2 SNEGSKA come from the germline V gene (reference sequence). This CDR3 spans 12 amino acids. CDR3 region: CSAYKLNTEAFF. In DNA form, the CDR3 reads TGCAGTGCATATAAGTTGAACACTGAAGCTTTCTTT.

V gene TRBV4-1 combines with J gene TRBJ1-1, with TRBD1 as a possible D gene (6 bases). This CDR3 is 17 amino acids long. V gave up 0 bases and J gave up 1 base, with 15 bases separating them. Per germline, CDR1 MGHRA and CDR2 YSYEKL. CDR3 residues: CASSQEGRGGWNTEAFF. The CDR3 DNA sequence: TGCGCCAGCAGCCAAGAGGGCAGGGGCGGATGGAACACTGAAGCTTTCTTT.

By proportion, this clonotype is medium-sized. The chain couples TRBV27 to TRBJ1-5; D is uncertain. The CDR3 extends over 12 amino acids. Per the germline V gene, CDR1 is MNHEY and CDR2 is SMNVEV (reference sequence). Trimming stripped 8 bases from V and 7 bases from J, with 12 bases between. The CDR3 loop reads CASGEGVQPQHF. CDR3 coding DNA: TGTGCCAGCGGTGAGGGCGTCCAGCCCCAGCATTTT.

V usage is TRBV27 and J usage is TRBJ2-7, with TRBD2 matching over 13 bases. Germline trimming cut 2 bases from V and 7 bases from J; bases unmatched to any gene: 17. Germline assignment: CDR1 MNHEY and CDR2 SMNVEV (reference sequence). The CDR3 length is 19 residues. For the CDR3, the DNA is TGTGCCAGCAGTTTAAGGCCATGGGGACTAGCGGGATCGAGTCGGGAGCAGTACTTC. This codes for CASSLRPWGLAGSSREQYF.

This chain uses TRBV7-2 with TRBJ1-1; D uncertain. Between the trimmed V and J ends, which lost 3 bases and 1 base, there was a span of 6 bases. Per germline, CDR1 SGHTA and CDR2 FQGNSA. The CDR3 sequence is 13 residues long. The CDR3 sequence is CASSFTENTEAFF. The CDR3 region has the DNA TGTGCCAGCAGCTTTACAGAGAACACTGAAGCTTTCTTT.

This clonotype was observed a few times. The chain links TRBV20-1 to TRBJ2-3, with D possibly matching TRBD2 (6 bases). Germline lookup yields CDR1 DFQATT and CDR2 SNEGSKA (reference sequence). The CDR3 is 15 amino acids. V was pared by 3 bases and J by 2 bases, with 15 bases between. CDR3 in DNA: TGCAGTGCTAGTGGGCACGGAGGGAACACAGATACGCAGTATTTT. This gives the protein CSASGHGGNTDTQYF.

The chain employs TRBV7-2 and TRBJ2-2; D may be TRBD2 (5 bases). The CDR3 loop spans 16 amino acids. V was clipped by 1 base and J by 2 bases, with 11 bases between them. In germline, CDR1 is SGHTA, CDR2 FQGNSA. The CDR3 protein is CASSLVGGFNTGELFF. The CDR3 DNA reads TGTGCCAGCAGCTTAGTAGGAGGTTTTAACACCGGGGAGCTGTTTTTT.

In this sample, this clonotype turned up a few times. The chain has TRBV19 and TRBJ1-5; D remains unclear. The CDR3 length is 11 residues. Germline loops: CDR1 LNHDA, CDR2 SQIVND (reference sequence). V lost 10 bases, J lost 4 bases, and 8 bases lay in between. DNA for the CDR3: TGTGCCACCGGAGGGAATCAGCCCCAGCATTTT. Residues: CATGGNQPQHF.

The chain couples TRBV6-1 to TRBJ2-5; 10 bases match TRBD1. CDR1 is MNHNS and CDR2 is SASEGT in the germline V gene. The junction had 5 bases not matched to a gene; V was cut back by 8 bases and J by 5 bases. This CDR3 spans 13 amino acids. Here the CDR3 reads CASRDRGWETQYF. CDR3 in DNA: TGTGCCAGCCGGGACAGGGGATGGGAGACCCAGTACTTC.

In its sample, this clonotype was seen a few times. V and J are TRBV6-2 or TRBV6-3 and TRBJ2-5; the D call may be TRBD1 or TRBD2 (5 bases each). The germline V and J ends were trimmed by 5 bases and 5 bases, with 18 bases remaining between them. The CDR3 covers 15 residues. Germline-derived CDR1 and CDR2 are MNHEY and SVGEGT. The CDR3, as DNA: TGTGCCAGCAGTACCCGGGACCTGCAACGCGAGACCCAGTACTTC. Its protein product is CASSTRDLQRETQYF.

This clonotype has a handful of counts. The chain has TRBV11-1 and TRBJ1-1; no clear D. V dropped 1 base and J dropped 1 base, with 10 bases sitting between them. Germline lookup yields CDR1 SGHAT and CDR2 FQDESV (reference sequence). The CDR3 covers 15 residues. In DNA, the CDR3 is TGTGCCAGCAGCTTAGGGTGGACGGCGAACACTGAAGCTTTCTTT. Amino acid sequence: CASSLGWTANTEAFF.

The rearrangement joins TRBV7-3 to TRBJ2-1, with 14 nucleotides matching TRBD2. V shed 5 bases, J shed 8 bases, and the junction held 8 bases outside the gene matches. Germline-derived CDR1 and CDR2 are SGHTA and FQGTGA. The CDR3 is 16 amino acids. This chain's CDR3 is CASSLAGTSGGYEQFF. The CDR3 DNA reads TGTGCCAGCAGCCTGGCCGGGACTAGCGGGGGCTATGAGCAGTTCTTC.

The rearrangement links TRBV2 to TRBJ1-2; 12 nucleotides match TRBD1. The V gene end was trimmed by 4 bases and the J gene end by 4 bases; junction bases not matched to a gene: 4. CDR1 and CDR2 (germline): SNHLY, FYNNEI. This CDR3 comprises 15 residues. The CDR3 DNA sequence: TGTGCCAGCAGTGTACCGGGACAGGGGGCCTATGGCTACACCTTC. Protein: CASSVPGQGAYGYTF.

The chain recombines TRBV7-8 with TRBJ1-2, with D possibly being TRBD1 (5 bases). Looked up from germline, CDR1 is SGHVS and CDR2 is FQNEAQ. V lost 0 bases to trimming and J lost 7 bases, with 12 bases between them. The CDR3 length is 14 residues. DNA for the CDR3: TGTGCCAGCAGCTTAGCAGGTCAGGGACGTGGCTACACCTTC. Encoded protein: CASSLAGQGRGYTF.

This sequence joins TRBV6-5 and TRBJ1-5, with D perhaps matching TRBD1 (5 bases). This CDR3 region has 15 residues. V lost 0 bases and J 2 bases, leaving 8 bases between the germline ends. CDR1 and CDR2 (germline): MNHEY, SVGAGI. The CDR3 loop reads CASSYSGTGNQPQHF. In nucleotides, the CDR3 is TGTGCCAGCAGTTACTCAGGGACGGGCAATCAGCCCCAGCATTTT.

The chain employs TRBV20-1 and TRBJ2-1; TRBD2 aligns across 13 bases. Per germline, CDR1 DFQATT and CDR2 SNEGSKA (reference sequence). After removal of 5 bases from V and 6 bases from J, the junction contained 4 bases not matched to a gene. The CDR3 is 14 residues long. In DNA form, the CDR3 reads TGCAGTGCTGTCCGGACTAGCGGGAGCAATGAGCAGTTCTTC. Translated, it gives CSAVRTSGSNEQFF.

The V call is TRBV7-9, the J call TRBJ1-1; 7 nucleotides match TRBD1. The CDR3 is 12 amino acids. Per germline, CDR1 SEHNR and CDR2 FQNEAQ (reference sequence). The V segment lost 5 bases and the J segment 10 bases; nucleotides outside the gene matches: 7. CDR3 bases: TGTGCCAGCAGCCCGAGACAGGGCGGAGCTTTCTTT. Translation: CASSPRQGGAFF.

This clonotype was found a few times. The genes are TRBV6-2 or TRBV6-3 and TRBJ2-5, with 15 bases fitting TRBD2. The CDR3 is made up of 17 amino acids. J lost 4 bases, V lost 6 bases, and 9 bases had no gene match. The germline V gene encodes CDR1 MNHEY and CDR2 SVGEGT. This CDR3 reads CASRRGLAGGMGETQYF. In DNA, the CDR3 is TGTGCCAGCAGACGCGGACTAGCGGGAGGGATGGGAGAGACCCAGTACTTC.